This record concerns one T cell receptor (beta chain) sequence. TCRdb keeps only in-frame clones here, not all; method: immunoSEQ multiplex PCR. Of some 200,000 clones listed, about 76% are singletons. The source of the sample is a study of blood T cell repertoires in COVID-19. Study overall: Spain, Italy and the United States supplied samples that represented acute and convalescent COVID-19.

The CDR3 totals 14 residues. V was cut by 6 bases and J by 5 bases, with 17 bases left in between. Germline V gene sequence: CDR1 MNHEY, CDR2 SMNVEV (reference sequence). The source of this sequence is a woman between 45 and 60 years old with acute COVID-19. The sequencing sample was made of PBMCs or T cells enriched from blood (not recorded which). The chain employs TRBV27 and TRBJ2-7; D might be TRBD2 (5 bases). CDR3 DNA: TGTGCCAGCAGCCGAACCGGGATGACTAACGAGCAGTACTTC. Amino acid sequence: CASSRTGMTNEQYF.